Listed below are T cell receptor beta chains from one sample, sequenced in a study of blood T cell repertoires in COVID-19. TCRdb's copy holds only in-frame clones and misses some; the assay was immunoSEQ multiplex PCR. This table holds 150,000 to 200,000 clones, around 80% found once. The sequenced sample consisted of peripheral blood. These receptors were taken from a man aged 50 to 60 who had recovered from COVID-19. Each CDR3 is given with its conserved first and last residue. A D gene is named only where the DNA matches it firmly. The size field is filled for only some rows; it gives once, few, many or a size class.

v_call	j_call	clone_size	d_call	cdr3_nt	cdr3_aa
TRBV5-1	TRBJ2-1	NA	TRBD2	TGCGCCTCCCATCCGGGACTAGCTCCCGCGTCCTACAATGAGCAGTTCTTC	CASHPGLAPASYNEQFF
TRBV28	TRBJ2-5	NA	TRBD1	TGTGCCAGCAGTTATAGGACAGGGAGCCCAGATGGAATGGCGGAGACCCAGTACTTC	CASSYRTGSPDGMAETQYF
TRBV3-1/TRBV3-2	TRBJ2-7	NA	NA	TGTGCCAGCAGCCTCAGGGGCCTCCAGTACTTC	CASSLRGLQYF
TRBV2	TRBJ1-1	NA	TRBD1	TGTGCCAGCATGGTGGGACAGAGAAACACTGAAGCTTTCTTT	CASMVGQRNTEAFF
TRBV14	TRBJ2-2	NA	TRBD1	TGTGCCAGCAGCCAAAAAAGGACAGGGAACACCGGGGAGCTGTTTTTT	CASSQKRTGNTGELFF
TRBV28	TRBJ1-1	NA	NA	TGTGCCAGCAGTTTATCCGCGGCGGCCACTGAAGCTTTCTTT	CASSLSAAATEAFF
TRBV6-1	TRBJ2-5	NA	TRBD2	TGTGCCAGCAGTGCATCCATAGCGGGGGGTAACCAAGAGACCCAGTACTTC	CASSASIAGGNQETQYF
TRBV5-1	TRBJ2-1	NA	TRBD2	TGCGCCAGCAGCTTCCTTAGCGGGAGAGGTCGTGGTGAGCAGTTCTTC	CASSFLSGRGRGEQFF
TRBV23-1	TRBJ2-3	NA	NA	TGCGCCAGCAGTCAAATCGGCGGAACGAGCACAGATACGCAGTATTTT	CASSQIGGTSTDTQYF
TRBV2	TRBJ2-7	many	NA	TGTGCCAGCACTCAAACAGGACAGAACTACGAGCAGTACTTC	CASTQTGQNYEQYF
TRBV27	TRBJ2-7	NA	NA	TGTGCCAGCAGTCGTACTAGACAGGCCTCCTACGAGCAGTACTTC	CASSRTRQASYEQYF
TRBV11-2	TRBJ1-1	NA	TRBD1	TGTGCCAGCAGCTCCGACAGGGTAATAAATGAAGCTTTCTTT	CASSSDRVINEAFF
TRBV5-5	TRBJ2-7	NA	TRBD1	TGTGCCAGCAGCTTGGGACAGGGCGCCTACGAGCAGTACTTC	CASSLGQGAYEQYF
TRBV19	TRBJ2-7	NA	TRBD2	TGTGCCAGTAGTATACGGCTAGCGGGAGGAATTTCCTACGAGCAGTACTTC	CASSIRLAGGISYEQYF